This T cell receptor beta chain was retrieved from a study of read filtering for tumor transcriptome and immune sequencing. CDR3 length equals 15 residues. Germline values: CDR1 SGHTA, CDR2 FQGTGA. V lost 5 bases and J 0 bases, leaving 14 bases between the germline ends. This clonotype was counted at least ten times. Molecular barcoded adaptors covering alpha/delta and beta/gamma chains were used on around 370 ng RNA. TCRdb passed the reads through MiXCR, listing each CDR3 protein once. The sample includes about 58,000 distinct CDR3 sequences, 9% to 15% of them seen just once. Every patient had bone marrow sampled while the disease was active.

The receptor was derived from a donor at least 40 years old with multiple myeloma. The source material was a population of CD138-negative cells sorted from bone marrow. The rearrangement links TRBV7-3 to TRBJ2-7; TRBD2 is a possible D gene (5 bases). The CDR3 sequence: CASSPGLSSSYEQYF. DNA for the CDR3: TGTGCCAGCAGCCCAGGACTGAGTAGCTCCTACGAGCAGTACTTC. Full variable domain (rest looked up from reference TRBV7-3 and TRBJ2-7): GAGVSQTPSNKVTEKGKYVELRCDPISGHTALYWYRQSLGQGPEFLIYFQGTGAADDSGLPNDRFFAVRPEGSVSTLKIQRTERGDSAVYLCASSPGLSSSYEQYFGPGTRLTVT.